Detailed here is one T cell receptor beta chain. CDR1 SGHAT and CDR2 FQNNGV come from the germline V gene. The ends lost 3 bases at V and 4 bases at J; junction bases unmatched: 2. The CDR3 has 14 amino acids. All of the isolated RNA was reverse transcribed, so expressed TCRB transcripts were sequenced. Using immunoSEQ multiplex PCR, the repertoire was profiled, and TCRdb retains in-frame clones only, with some absent. The sample lists 970,000 or so clones; under 20% were seen once. This sample is part of a study of beta chain features in type 1 diabetes. The TCR originated in a woman between 18 and 29 years old in good health. Material: naive CD4+ T cells from blood. The genes are TRBV11-2 and TRBJ2-7, with 11 bases fitting TRBD2. The CDR3 loop reads CASSFGTSGYEQYF. The CDR3 bases are TGTGCCAGCAGCTTCGGGACTAGCGGTTACGAGCAGTACTTC. The full variable domain, completed using reference TRBV11-2 and TRBJ2-7, is EAGVAQSPRYKIIEKRQSVAFWCNPISGHATLYWYQQILGQGPKLLIQFQNNGVVDDSQLPKDRFSAERLKGVDSTLKIQPAKLEDSAVYLCASSFGTSGYEQYFGPGTRLTVT.